This T cell receptor (beta chain) was recovered during a study of T cells after posttransplantation cyclophosphamide. Germline V gene sequence: CDR1 LNHNV, CDR2 YYDKDF (reference sequence). The CDR3 totals 16 residues. The germline V and J ends were trimmed by 0 bases and 7 bases, with 13 bases remaining between them. Peripheral blood was collected from the related graft donor on the marrow donation day. Assay: immunoSEQ multiplex PCR; the TCRdb copy retains only in-frame clones and omits some. The data show about 30,000 clones, none appearing only once, with 2.7% held by the ten largest. This clone was counted only a few times. Its antigen is still unknown. Whole-study results and caveats: TRB clonality was highly associated with recipient CMV seropositivity and reactivation. Donor-recipient repertoire similarity was low at 1-2 months, rising over year one.

The sequenced sample was PBMCs. J is TRBJ1-6 and V is TRBV15; tentatively, D is TRBD1 (5 bases). This sequence originates from a woman aged 60-70 years in good health, CMV-negative, and a related stem cell transplant donor. The DNA of the CDR3 is TGTGCCACCAGCAGAGATACTCCGGGGGGGAATTCACCCCTCCACTTT. It encodes CATSRDTPGGNSPLHF.